These 6 T cell receptor beta chains share one sample of origin, sequenced in a study of T cells in localized non-small cell lung cancer. Produced via immunoSEQ multiplex PCR; TCRdb's table is partial and in-frame only. The sample consists of around 41,000 clones, 88% of them appearing once. Sequencing was performed on peripheral blood, taken before any cancer treatment. The receptors were sampled from a female donor over 55 with stage I squamous cell lung carcinoma.

CDR3 sequence (DNA): TGTGCCAGCTCACCTGGGTGGGCCGAACCCGGGGAGCTGTTTTTT. It yields the protein CASSPGWAEPGELFF. V usage is TRBV18 and J usage is TRBJ2-2; no clear D gene. V was shortened by 3 bases and J by 6 bases, with 14 bases between the two germline ends. Looked up from germline, CDR1 is KGHSH and CDR2 is LQKENI. The CDR3 spans 15 residues.

This chain connects TRBV19 to TRBJ2-7; D is possibly TRBD2 (5 bases). V was clipped by 5 bases and J by 3 bases, with 11 bases between them. Germline V gene sequence: CDR1 LNHDA, CDR2 SQIVND (reference sequence). This CDR3 has 13 amino acids. The CDR3 coding sequence is TGTGCCAGTAGTCCCGGACTTTACTACGAGCAGTACTTC. Protein product: CASSPGLYYEQYF.

The chain carries TRBV5-4 and TRBJ2-1; TRBD2 matches at 8 bases. This CDR3 is built from 15 residues. The ends lost 2 bases at V and 2 bases at J; junction bases unmatched: 3. Looked up from germline, CDR1 is SGHNT and CDR2 is YYREEE (reference sequence). In nucleotides, the CDR3 is TGTGCCAGCAGCTTCCCTAGCGGGCCCTACAATGAGCAGTTCTTC. It yields the protein CASSFPSGPYNEQFF.

The chain carries TRBV7-9 and TRBJ2-1; TRBD1 agrees at 8 bases. The CDR3 length is 15 residues. The germline V gene encodes CDR1 SEHNR and CDR2 FQNEAQ (reference sequence). J was trimmed by 3 bases and V by 6 bases; bases with no gene match: 7. The CDR3 loop reads CASSFQGAHYNEQFF. CDR3 nucleotide sequence: TGTGCCAGCAGTTTTCAGGGGGCCCACTACAATGAGCAGTTCTTC.

The chain employs TRBV5-1 and TRBJ2-2, with 8 bases identical to TRBD1. The CDR3 has 16 residues. Losses at the gene ends were 0 bases for V and 4 bases for J; bases not matched to a gene: 5. Germline CDR1 and CDR2: SGHRS and YFSETQ. The CDR3 is CASSLGTGRSTGELFF. The CDR3 DNA reads TGCGCCAGCAGCTTGGGGACAGGGAGGTCCACCGGGGAGCTGTTTTTT.

V usage is TRBV25-1 and J usage is TRBJ2-1; 13 positions agree with TRBD2. V dropped 5 bases and J dropped 7; count of bases not matched to a gene: 2. Germline CDR1 is MGHDK and CDR2 is SYGVNS. The CDR3 loop spans 14 amino acids. CDR3 residues: CASSTSGRANEQFF. Here the CDR3 DNA reads TGTGCCAGCAGTACTAGCGGGAGGGCAAATGAGCAGTTCTTC.